What follows are 19 T cell receptor beta chains derived from one specimen sequenced in a study of CDR3 diversity in severe acne. TCRdb re-analysed the PCR reads in MiXCR, keeping a single row per CDR3 protein. The profile shows over 70,000 distinct CDR3 sequences, about 54% of them singletons. Sequenced input: blood. The origin of the receptors is a male donor in good health, without acne.

The chain has TRBV15 and TRBJ2-3; D is perhaps TRBD2 (5 bases). V shed 0 bases and J shed 0 bases, with 13 bases lying between them. Germline V gene sequence: CDR1 LNHNV, CDR2 YYDKDF (reference sequence). This CDR3 spans 17 amino acids. The CDR3 spells CATSREGSGTSTDTQYF. The CDR3 region has the DNA TGTGCCACCAGCAGAGAAGGGAGCGGAACTAGCACAGATACGCAGTATTTT.

A word on this clonotype: This clone may be a read error of a much larger clone one base away. The chain has TRBV7-7 and TRBJ2-7, with 7 bases that match TRBD1. Germline V gene lookup returns CDR1 SSHAT and CDR2 FNYEAQ (reference sequence). The CDR3 consists of 11 residues. The CDR3 loop reads CASGQAYGQYF. CDR3 coding DNA: TGTGCCAGCGGACAGGCCTACGGGCAGTACTTC.

This clonotype came up many times. J is TRBJ1-2 and V is TRBV6-6, with D possibly TRBD1 on 5 matching bases. Germline V gives CDR1 MNHNY, CDR2 SVGAGI (reference sequence). V shed 2 bases and J shed 3 bases, with 19 bases lying between them. CDR3 length equals 17 residues. CDR3 in DNA: TGTGCCAGCAGTTACGCCAGGAGTCCGGGACCGGACTATGGCTACACCTTC. It specifies CASSYARSPGPDYGYTF.

This clonotype was counted at least ten times. This chain links TRBV6-6 with TRBJ2-4, with TRBD2 as a possible D gene (6 bases). The CDR3 spans 14 residues. The V and J ends lost 6 bases and 6 bases respectively, with 15 bases between them. Germline CDR1 MNHNY, CDR2 SVGAGI (reference sequence). As DNA, the CDR3 is TGTGCCAGCAGCCTCTCCGGGGGAGGAAACATTCAGTACTTC. The encoded protein is CASSLSGGGNIQYF.

The count of this clonotype is one. The DNA is omitted, as the CDR3 cannot be located on it reliably, and the CDR3 follows TCRdb's listing. The V gene is TRBV7-2, the J gene TRBJ2-5; the listed D gene, TRBD2, was not tested against the DNA. Inclusive of both ends, the CDR3 amounts to 22 amino acids. Looked up from germline, CDR1 is SGHTA and CDR2 is FQGNSA. This chain's CDR3 is CASSFDGRTNEKLFFGSGTQYF.

This chain connects TRBV19 to TRBJ1-2; the D gene is possibly TRBD1 (5 bases). Trimming stripped 5 bases from V and 0 bases from J, with 10 bases between. CDR1 LNHDA and CDR2 SQIVND come from the germline V gene (reference sequence). The CDR3 spans 14 residues. CDR3 nucleotides: TGTGCCAGTAGTCGGGGCACTGCTAACTATGGCTACACCTTC. Its protein product is CASSRGTANYGYTF. Variable domain in full (rest from reference TRBV19 and TRBJ1-2): DGGITQSPKYLFRKEGQNVTLSCEQNLNHDAMYWYRQDPGQGLRLIYYSQIVNDFQKGDIAEGYSVSREKKESFPLTVTSAQKNPTAFYLCASSRGTANYGYTFGSGTRLTVV.

The sample holds a few counts of this clonotype. J is TRBJ1-1 and V is TRBV2; D not certain. The germline gives CDR1 SNHLY, CDR2 FYNNEI. V was trimmed by 7 bases and J by 10 bases, leaving 19 bases between them. The CDR3 covers 13 residues. The CDR3 DNA follows: TGTGCCAGCAAGGCGACAACCCTAAAAGGAGCTTTCTTT. Translation gives CASKATTLKGAFF. The variable domain in full, with the rest retrieved from reference TRBV2 and TRBJ1-1, is EPEVTQTPSHQVTQMGQEVILRCVPISNHLYFYWYRQILGQKVEFLVSFYNNEISEKSEIFDDQFSVERPDGSNFTLKIRSTKLEDSAMYFCASKATTLKGAFFGQGTRLTVV.

This chain links TRBV6-5 with TRBJ2-7; 14 bases align to TRBD2. The length of the CDR3 is 14 residues. The J segment lost 3 bases and the V segment lost 7 bases, leaving 2 bases of the junction unmatched. CDR1 and CDR2 (germline): MNHEY, SVGAGI. This chain's CDR3 is CASTGTSGSYEQYF. The CDR3 nucleotides are TGTGCCAGCACTGGGACTAGCGGGAGCTACGAGCAGTACTTC.

The J gene is TRBJ1-3, the V gene TRBV6-5, with D possibly TRBD1 on 6 matching bases. CDR3 size: 15 residues. V was clipped by 7 bases and J by 2 bases, with 15 bases between them. CDR1 and CDR2 (germline): MNHEY, SVGAGI. CDR3 loop: CASTLRGGTGNTIYF. CDR3 nucleotides: TGTGCCAGCACGTTAAGAGGGGGGACTGGAAACACCATATATTTT.

This clonotype was seen just once. The chain recombines TRBV20-1 with TRBJ2-7, with 10 positions matching TRBD2. V was clipped by 0 bases and J by 2 bases; unmatched bases: 7. The CDR3 runs to 16 residues. Germline CDR1 DFQATT, CDR2 SNEGSKA (reference sequence). CDR3 nucleotide sequence: TGCAGTGCTAGAGATCAACTAGCGGGACTCACCTACGAGCAGTACTTC. It codes for CSARDQLAGLTYEQYF.

The V call is TRBV20-1, the J call TRBJ2-3, with 7 bases matching TRBD2. The V segment lost 5 bases and the J segment 0 bases; nucleotides outside the gene matches: 5. This CDR3 region has 14 residues. The germline gives CDR1 DFQATT, CDR2 SNEGSKA (reference sequence). As DNA, the CDR3 is TGCAGTGCTGGGTGGGGGGGGAGCACAGATACGCAGTATTTT. It is translated as CSAGWGGSTDTQYF.

By share, this clonotype counts as medium-sized. J is TRBJ1-1 and V is TRBV20-1, with D hard to call. From germline, CDR1 is DFQATT and CDR2 SNEGSKA (reference sequence). The CDR3 runs to 13 residues. V lost 1 base and J lost 0, with 6 bases in between. Here the CDR3 reads CSARAHLNTEAFF. Here the CDR3 DNA reads TGCAGTGCTAGAGCCCACTTGAACACTGAAGCTTTCTTT.

This clonotype was recorded many times. The V call is TRBV11-2, the J call TRBJ2-5; no definite D call. The germline gives CDR1 SGHAT, CDR2 FQNNGV. This CDR3 has 14 amino acids. The ends were cut back, 0 bases at V and 1 base at J, with 6 bases in the middle. CDR3 sequence (DNA): TGTGCCAGCAGCTTAGAACGGGTCCAAGAGACCCAGTACTTC. Amino acids: CASSLERVQETQYF.

The V gene is TRBV7-9, the J gene TRBJ1-1; no clear D. The CDR3 is made up of 14 amino acids. The germline gives CDR1 SEHNR, CDR2 FQNEAQ (reference sequence). The V and J ends lost 5 bases and 7 bases respectively, with 17 bases between them. CDR3 residues: CASSPLLSGDEAFF. DNA for the CDR3: TGTGCCAGCAGCCCTCTTTTGAGTGGAGATGAAGCTTTCTTT.

The chain recombines TRBV9 with TRBJ2-5; 8 bases match TRBD2. This CDR3 comprises 17 residues. The germline V gene encodes CDR1 SGDLS and CDR2 YYNGEE. J gave up 5 bases and V 4 bases, and 16 bases lay outside the gene matches. CDR3 amino acids: CASSQGEGSGIRETQYF. CDR3 bases: TGTGCCAGCAGCCAAGGAGAGGGTAGCGGGATTCGGGAGACCCAGTACTTC.

This clonotype is categorized as medium-sized. J is TRBJ1-6 and V is TRBV7-2; no reliable D call. With 0 bases removed from V and 5 bases from J, the gap between germline ends came to 14 bases. CDR3 length: 17 residues. Germline lookup yields CDR1 SGHTA and CDR2 FQGNSA. The CDR3 DNA is TGTGCCAGCAGCTTAGCCTCCCGCGCACTGAATAATTCACCCCTCCACTTT. This translates into CASSLASRALNNSPLHF.

The rearrangement uses TRBV20-1 and TRBJ2-7; D possibly corresponds to TRBD2 (5 bases). CDR3 length equals 14 residues. Deletions cut 0 bases from V and 0 bases from J, with 9 bases between. CDR1 DFQATT and CDR2 SNEGSKA come from the germline V gene (reference sequence). The CDR3: CSARDTTSSYEQYF. In DNA, the CDR3 is TGCAGTGCTAGAGATACTACTAGCTCCTACGAGCAGTACTTC.

This clonotype was seen only a few times. The chain recombines TRBV29-1 with TRBJ2-5; 9 bases are shared with TRBD2. The CDR3 covers 19 residues. The V gene end was trimmed by 3 bases and the J gene end by 4 bases; junction bases not matched to a gene: 21. From germline, CDR1 is SQVTM and CDR2 ANQGSEA. CDR3 sequence reads: CSVEPRTASGIRSRETQYF. CDR3 DNA: TGCAGCGTTGAGCCTCGTACCGCTAGCGGGATAAGATCACGAGAGACCCAGTACTTC. The full variable domain, with the rest looked up from reference TRBV29-1 and TRBJ2-5, is SAVISQKPSRDICQRGTSLTIQCQVDSQVTMMFWYRQQPGQSLTLIATANQGSEATYESGFVIDKFPISRPNLTFSTLTVSNMSPEDSSIYLCSVEPRTASGIRSRETQYFGPGTRLLVL.

This clonotype was seen many times. The chain is built from TRBV2 and TRBJ1-6; a possible D gene is TRBD1 (5 bases). CDR1 SNHLY and CDR2 FYNNEI come from the germline V gene. V shed 3 bases and J shed 3 bases, with 12 bases lying between them. CDR3 length: 16 residues. CDR3 loop: CASSDEDSDYNSPLHF. CDR3 bases: TGTGCCAGCAGTGACGAAGACAGCGACTATAATTCACCCCTCCACTTT.